This T cell receptor (beta chain) came from a study of cytomegalovirus exposure and HLA in healthy donors. Losses at the gene ends were 3 bases for V and 10 bases for J; bases not matched to a gene: 9. This CDR3 spans 14 amino acids. CDR1 KGHSH and CDR2 LQKENI come from the germline V gene. The PCR was carried out with 60 Vbeta primers and 13 Jbeta primers. Repertoires were generated with immunoSEQ multiplex PCR, while TCRdb's copy carries only in-frame clones and drops some. The repertoire holds approximately 110,000 clones, with roughly 78% as singletons. The receptor was isolated from a woman in her thirties or forties in good health and CMV-seronegative. The V gene is TRBV18, the J gene TRBJ2-3; 8 positions match TRBD1. Sequencing was carried out using PBMCs. Written as DNA, the CDR3 is TGTGCCAGCTCACCTGACCCAGGGGGCGAGGCGCAGTATTTT. The encoded protein is CASSPDPGGEAQYF.